The rows below give T cell receptor beta chains drawn from one sample of a study of T cells expressing NK-cell markers. TCRdb reprocessed the 5' RACE reads and keeps a single row for each CDR3 protein, giving no DNA. The table for this sample gives 350,000 to 400,000 distinct CDR3 sequences. Sequencing input: blood T cells: a sorted CD56 or NKG2C T cell subset, CD4+ or CD8+ T cells, or bulk PBMC T cells (not recorded which). These receptors came from a woman aged 50 to 60 in good health. Both conserved end residues are part of each CDR3.

J: TRBJ2-1
V: TRBV9
CDR3: CASSVAPGGSYNEQFF

J: TRBJ1-4
V: TRBV2
CDR3: CASREDGGNEKLFF

J: TRBJ2-1
V: TRBV30
CDR3: CAWRNLGQGGDEQFF

J: TRBJ2-1
V: TRBV12-3/TRBV12-4
CDR3: CASSFQGHEQFF

J: TRBJ2-5
V: TRBV21-1
CDR3: CASSGRQDQETQYF

J: TRBJ2-6
V: TRBV7-3
CDR3: CASSPGWTAGANVLTF

J: TRBJ2-5
V: TRBV20-1
CDR3: CSASGNLPETQYF

J: TRBJ2-7
V: TRBV12-3/TRBV12-4
CDR3: CASSISSGYEQYF

J: TRBJ2-1
V: TRBV7-6
CDR3: CASSTTLGGNEQFF

J: TRBJ2-7
V: TRBV5-1
CDR3: CASSSGLRGNEQYF

J: TRBJ2-1
V: TRBV18
CDR3: CASSVTESSNEQFF

J: TRBJ1-1
V: TRBV18
CDR3: CASSSTGEQAFF

J: TRBJ2-1
V: TRBV7-7
CDR3: CASSRTSGSQDEQFF

J: TRBJ2-1
V: TRBV19
CDR3: CASRSAGPYNEQFF

J: TRBJ2-5
V: TRBV10-2
CDR3: CASTIGTGIETQYF

J: TRBJ2-7
V: TRBV12-5
CDR3: CASGLENEQYF

J: TRBJ1-1
V: TRBV4-2
CDR3: CASRVGPLNTEAFF

J: TRBJ2-7
V: TRBV20-1
CDR3: CSARGSGTIPPQYF

J: TRBJ2-3
V: TRBV29-1
CDR3: CSVEGVMTDTQYF

J: TRBJ2-1
V: TRBV9
CDR3: CASSTRSAGDHEQFF

J: TRBJ1-5
V: TRBV12-3/TRBV12-4
CDR3: CASSSGQGTFQPQHF

J: TRBJ1-2
V: TRBV13
CDR3: CASSSYRNYGYTF

J: TRBJ2-4
V: TRBV2
CDR3: CASSGVGIIAKNIQYF

J: TRBJ2-2
V: TRBV5-5
CDR3: CASSPDLLAGELFF

J: TRBJ2-2
V: TRBV7-7
CDR3: CASSSQGETGELFF

J: TRBJ1-4
V: TRBV6-1
CDR3: CASRRGTVGATNEKLFF

J: TRBJ2-1
V: TRBV7-9
CDR3: CASSASVTSGTGEQFF

J: TRBJ1-2
V: TRBV29-1
CDR3: CSVEGGGREGYTF

J: TRBJ2-5
V: TRBV20-1
CDR3: CSVLAEETQYF

J: TRBJ2-7
V: TRBV27
CDR3: CASGDRGRVTEQYF

J: TRBJ2-1
V: TRBV7-2
CDR3: CASSFTGDYNEQFF

J: TRBJ2-3
V: TRBV5-1
CDR3: CASSQGSGSDTQYF

J: TRBJ2-1
V: TRBV20-1
CDR3: CSARAALAGGPYNEQFF

J: TRBJ2-3
V: TRBV3-1
CDR3: CASSYRDNTDTQYF

J: TRBJ2-1
V: TRBV6-4
CDR3: CASSAPNDNEQFF

J: TRBJ2-3
V: TRBV12-3/TRBV12-4
CDR3: CASSLGQGIGTQYF

J: TRBJ2-1
V: TRBV5-1
CDR3: CASSGGLAGGPSSPYNEQFF

J: TRBJ2-3
V: TRBV29-1
CDR3: CSVTGGASKADTQYF

J: TRBJ2-4
V: TRBV11-2
CDR3: CASSPFLAKNIQYF

J: TRBJ2-2
V: TRBV29-1
CDR3: CSVGGTTGVNTGELFF

J: TRBJ2-1
V: TRBV12-3/TRBV12-4
CDR3: CASSGGLAGGRVSNEQFF

J: TRBJ2-3
V: TRBV29-1
CDR3: CSVDGENTDTQYF

J: TRBJ2-2
V: TRBV6-5
CDR3: CASSYLQTGFGELFF

J: TRBJ2-2
V: TRBV12-3/TRBV12-4
CDR3: CASSYAPPGYPGELFF

J: TRBJ1-2
V: TRBV7-9
CDR3: CASSSGQGGYTF

J: TRBJ2-7
V: TRBV6-6
CDR3: CASSLGQFYEQYF

J: TRBJ2-4
V: TRBV5-1
CDR3: CASSPSTVLAKNIQYF

J: TRBJ2-7
V: TRBV3-1
CDR3: CASSQGLAGEQYF

J: TRBJ2-1
V: TRBV10-3
CDR3: CAISDQGLRNNEQFF

J: TRBJ2-3
V: TRBV24-1
CDR3: CATSDSKPGQDTQYF

J: TRBJ2-2
V: TRBV14
CDR3: CASSLGQTGTGELFF

J: TRBJ2-1
V: TRBV27
CDR3: CASRRGRDRGGIGQFF

J: TRBJ2-1
V: TRBV10-3
CDR3: CAISESTRDEQFF

J: TRBJ2-2
V: TRBV5-1
CDR3: CASTTLAGGINTGELFF

J: TRBJ2-5
V: TRBV15
CDR3: CATSRDPPGPQETQYF

J: TRBJ2-5
V: TRBV29-1
CDR3: CSVGDATSGPQETQYF

J: TRBJ2-1
V: TRBV20-1
CDR3: CSAREAAPLYNEQFF